This T cell receptor (beta chain) is drawn from a study of OX40 agonist ivuxolimab in advanced cancers. Profiled with immunoSEQ multiplex PCR; TCRdb holds only in-frame clones, not every one. The sample holds about 100,000 clones, 87% seen once. Looked up from germline, CDR1 is MGHRA and CDR2 is YSYEKL. Trimming removed 4 bases from V and 4 bases from J; junction bases left unmatched: 14. This CDR3 comprises 18 residues. The sample was CD4+ or CD8+ T cells sorted from blood, taken in a trial of the OX40 agonist ivuxolimab. This chain uses TRBV4-1 with TRBJ2-1; 9 positions match TRBD2. The sequence derives from an adult with an advanced solid tumor such as melanoma, head and neck, liver or kidney cancer. Here the CDR3 reads CASSPTGEAGGRYNEQFF. The CDR3 bases are TGCGCCAGCAGCCCCACCGGAGAGGCGGGGGGGAGGTACAATGAGCAGTTCTTC.